The 9 T cell receptor beta chains reported below all come from one sample, sequenced in a study of cytomegalovirus exposure and HLA in healthy donors (dated by TCRdb to 2017 to 2019). The library was prepared using the immunoSEQ multiplex PCR assay. TCRdb stores this immuneACCESS table with in-frame sequences only. Part of the clones is absent; in the studies checked, under half of the shortfall reflects unresolved V genes, and no reason is known for the rest. Across this sample there are some 250,000 clones, with approximately 86% seen only once. The top ten clones comprise over 0.95% of the sample. The sequenced material came from PBMCs. These receptors were collected from a woman under 40 in good health and CMV-seropositive.

The chain links TRBV2 to TRBJ2-7; 9 bases are shared with TRBD1. The CDR3 runs 19 residues. The V segment lost 4 bases and the J segment 0 bases; nucleotides outside the gene matches: 16. Looked up from germline, CDR1 is SNHLY and CDR2 is FYNNEI. The CDR3 spells CASSGRDRATSTSSYEQYF. DNA of the CDR3: TGTGCCAGCAGTGGCCGGGACAGGGCTACATCAACTAGCTCCTACGAGCAGTACTTC.

This sequence joins TRBV27 and TRBJ1-5, with D unclear. CDR3 length: 15 residues. V was cut by 2 bases and J by 0 bases, with 8 bases left in between. Germline CDR1 MNHEY, CDR2 SMNVEV (reference sequence). The CDR3, as DNA: TGTGCCAGCAGTTTACTACAGAGTAGCAATCAGCCCCAGCATTTT. Translating gives CASSLLQSSNQPQHF.

The V and J genes are TRBV6-5 and TRBJ2-3; D is unclear. The germline V and J ends were trimmed by 7 bases and 6 bases, with 11 bases remaining between them. The CDR3 length is 12 residues. The germline V gene has CDR1 MNHEY and CDR2 SVGAGI. The DNA for the CDR3 is TGTGCCAGCACCTCTAGTGAGGATACGCAGTATTTT. Its translation is CASTSSEDTQYF.

This chain links TRBV28 with TRBJ2-5; perhaps TRBD1 as D (5 bases). CDR3 length: 14 amino acids. V was cut by 6 bases and J by 5 bases, with 16 bases left in between. Per germline, CDR1 MDHEN and CDR2 SYDVKM. The CDR3 reads CASSPQGSRETQYF. As DNA, the CDR3 is TGTGCCAGCAGCCCCCAGGGAAGCCGGGAGACCCAGTACTTC.

The chain has TRBV7-9 and TRBJ1-2, with D possibly being TRBD1 (5 bases). CDR3 length equals 13 residues. Looked up from germline, CDR1 is SEHNR and CDR2 is FQNEAQ (reference sequence). V dropped 1 base and J dropped 6 bases, with 9 bases sitting between them. The CDR3 protein is CASSLGGPNGYTF. CDR3 sequence (DNA): TGTGCCAGCAGCTTAGGGGGCCCGAATGGCTACACCTTC. The full variable domain, its missing parts supplied by reference TRBV7-9 and TRBJ1-2, is DTGVSQNPRHKITKRGQNVTFRCDPISEHNRLYWYRQTLGQGPEFLTYFQNEAQLEKSRLLSDRFSAERPKGSFSTLEIQRTEQGDSAMYLCASSLGGPNGYTFGSGTRLTVV.

V gene TRBV11-3 combines with J gene TRBJ1-1, with 9 bases that match TRBD1. With 8 bases clipped from V and 8 bases from J, the junction kept 9 bases outside the gene matches. From germline, CDR1 is SGHNT and CDR2 YENEEA. This CDR3 region has 13 residues. CDR3 sequence: CASGGGQGLEAFF. The CDR3 DNA follows: TGTGCCAGCGGGGGGGGACAGGGTCTAGAAGCTTTCTTT.

This chain joins TRBV11-3 and TRBJ2-1, with 10 bases aligning to TRBD2. This CDR3 comprises 16 residues. Per the germline V gene, CDR1 is SGHNT and CDR2 is YENEEA. With 1 base clipped from V and 6 bases from J, the junction kept 6 bases outside the gene matches. CDR3 DNA sequence: TGTGCCAGCAGCTTAGTTCGTCTAGCGGGGGCCAATGAGCAGTTCTTC. Amino acid sequence: CASSLVRLAGANEQFF.

The CDR3, as DNA: TGCGCCAGCAGCCAAGTTCACAGGAGCGTCAACGAGGCGTTCACCGGGGAGCTGTTTTTT. It yields the protein CASSQVHRSVNEAFTGELFF. The gene calls are TRBV4-1 and TRBJ2-2; weak D call: TRBD1 (5 bases). Trimming cost V 1 base and J 4 bases, with 25 bases left between them. This CDR3 region has 20 residues. Germline CDR1 is MGHRA and CDR2 is YSYEKL.

The chain is built from TRBV6-1 and TRBJ1-1; D gene ambiguous. With 7 bases removed from V and 3 bases from J, the gap between germline ends came to 12 bases. Germline V gene data show CDR1 as MNHNS and CDR2 as SASEGT. CDR3 length: 13 residues. CDR3 coding DNA: TGTGCCAGCACGAACCATCGGGACACTGAAGCTTTCTTT. This encodes CASTNHRDTEAFF.